Listed below are T cell receptor beta chains from one sample, sequenced in a study of a mutant IDH1 vaccine in newly diagnosed glioma. Profiling relied on immunoSEQ multiplex PCR, and the TCRdb table lists in-frame clones only, not all of them. The table has tens of thousands of clones, roughly nine tenths seen once. The antigens of these receptors remain unknown. The input for sequencing was PBMCs, taken from a glioma patient whose treatment included an IDH1 peptide vaccine. Every receptor here comes from a woman aged 50 to 60 with glioma. The CDR3 runs from the conserved cysteine through the conserved F or W. The D gene is left open where the match is weak. The size entry is marked missing in some rows and otherwise reads once, few, many or a size class.

J,V,size,D,CDR3,DNA
TRBJ1-3,TRBV19,-,-,CASSIVGRYSGNTIYF,TGTGCCAGTAGTATAGTTGGACGTTACTCTGGAAACACCATATATTTT
TRBJ2-7,TRBV5-1,once,TRBD1,CASSWGTGGSYEQYF,TGCGCCAGCAGCTGGGGGACAGGGGGCTCCTACGAGCAGTACTTC
TRBJ2-7,TRBV6-6,-,-,CASSYLDGYEQYF,TGTGCCAGCAGTTACCTGGACGGCTACGAGCAGTACTTC
TRBJ1-6,TRBV5-6,-,-,CASSFQQGNSPLHF,TGTGCCAGCAGCTTCCAACAGGGCAATTCACCCCTCCACTTT
TRBJ1-2,TRBV15,-,-,CATSRASRGENYGYTF,TGTGCCACCAGCAGAGCTAGTAGGGGGGAAAACTATGGCTACACCTTC
TRBJ1-4,TRBV29-1,-,TRBD1,CSVSGGRTNEKLFF,TGCAGCGTTTCAGGGGGCCGGACTAATGAAAAACTGTTTTTT
TRBJ1-1,TRBV7-2,-,TRBD1,CASTLDRASAEAFF,TGTGCCAGCACCTTGGACAGGGCATCAGCTGAAGCTTTCTTT
TRBJ1-1,TRBV11-2,-,TRBD1,CASSLRAGGLTEAFF,TGTGCCAGCAGCCTCCGGGCAGGGGGCTTAACTGAAGCTTTCTTT
TRBJ2-1,TRBV10-3,-,TRBD1,CAISEFLSGQNNEQFF,TGTGCCATCAGTGAGTTTTTGTCGGGACAGAACAATGAGCAGTTCTTC
TRBJ2-7,TRBV28,-,-,CASSLWHEQYF,TGTGCCAGCAGTTTGTGGCACGAGCAGTACTTC
TRBJ2-7,TRBV13,-,TRBD1,CASSSRDSGSYEQYF,TGTGCCAGCAGCTCCCGGGACAGTGGCTCCTACGAGCAGTACTTC
TRBJ2-3,TRBV5-1,-,-,CASSYQDMSTDTQYF,TGCGCCAGCAGCTACCAGGACATGAGCACAGATACGCAGTATTTT
TRBJ2-3,TRBV7-9,once,-,CASSPQGVSTDTQYF,TGTGCCAGCAGCCCTCAGGGCGTTAGCACAGATACGCAGTATTTT
TRBJ1-1,TRBV7-2,-,TRBD1,CASSLQGTAKNTEAFF,TGTGCCAGCAGTCTCCAGGGGACAGCGAAGAACACTGAAGCTTTCTTT
TRBJ2-5,TRBV13,-,-,CASSSGGGQETQYF,TGTGCCAGCAGCTCGGGGGGCGGTCAAGAGACCCAGTACTTC
TRBJ1-4,TRBV6-1,-,TRBD1,CASSEQGDYRW,TGTGCCAGCAGTGAACAGGGGGACTACCGTTGG
TRBJ2-7,TRBV6-1,-,-,CASSEDRAAEQYF,TGTGCCAGCAGTGAAGACAGGGCCGCCGAGCAGTACTTC
TRBJ1-1,TRBV7-9,-,-,CASSPQWIEAFF,TGTGCCAGCAGTCCACAGTGGATTGAAGCTTTCTTT
TRBJ2-4,TRBV27,-,-,CASSPWVRADIQYF,TGTGCCAGCAGTCCCTGGGTAAGGGCGGACATTCAGTACTTC
TRBJ2-1,TRBV30,-,-,CAWSPRIRRRVSSYNEQFF,TGTGCCTGGAGTCCGCGGATCCGACGGAGGGTAAGCTCCTACAATGAGCAGTTCTTC
TRBJ2-5,TRBV5-1,-,TRBD1,CASSPGQEQETQYF,TGCGCCAGCAGCCCCGGACAGGAACAAGAGACCCAGTACTTC
TRBJ2-1,TRBV5-1,-,TRBD2,CASSGQPSGSHEQFF,TGCGCCAGCAGCGGACAGCCTAGCGGGAGTCACGAGCAGTTCTTC
TRBJ1-2,TRBV7-3,-,TRBD1,CASSRTGFDGYTF,TGTGCCAGCAGCCGGACAGGGTTCGATGGCTACACCTTC
TRBJ2-7,TRBV6-6,-,TRBD1,CASSPGQGGLYEQYF,TGTGCCAGCAGCCCGGGACAGGGGGGACTCTACGAGCAGTACTTC
TRBJ2-7,TRBV5-4,-,TRBD1,CASSLGDREQYF,TGTGCCAGCAGCTTGGGGGACAGAGAGCAGTACTTC
TRBJ2-7,TRBV7-9,-,-,CASSSSGLPYEQYF,TGTGCCAGCAGCTCGTCGGGACTCCCATACGAGCAGTACTTC
TRBJ2-3,TRBV7-8,-,-,CASRARGTDTQYF,TGTGCCAGCCGGGCCAGGGGCACAGATACGCAGTATTTT
TRBJ1-5,TRBV19,-,-,CASKNRVLVQPQHF,TGTGCCAGCAAAAACAGGGTTCTGGTTCAGCCCCAGCATTTT
TRBJ1-1,TRBV4-1,-,TRBD1,CASSQGWTGMAEAFF,TGCGCCAGCAGCCAGGGTTGGACAGGGATGGCTGAAGCTTTCTTT